The rows below give T cell receptor beta chains drawn from one sample of a study of shared clonotypes between healthy human individuals. The table came from immunoSEQ multiplex PCR; TCRdb's copy has only in-frame clones and leaves some out. The data show 650,000 to 700,000 clones, roughly 88% seen once. The sequencing input was memory CD8+ T cells from PBMCs. All receptors derive from a man younger than 35 in good health. Some clones in this sample may be carry-over from other donors' samples. Both conserved end residues are part of each CDR3. D genes are given only for firm matches. Size values are once, few and many counts, or a class for expanded clones, and some rows have none.

DNA,CDR3,V,D,J,size
TGTGCCAGCAGCGAGGGAGACGCGGCGGATACGCAGTATTTT,CASSEGDAADTQYF,TRBV9,.,TRBJ2-3,once
TGTGCCAGCAGCCAAGAGCGGGCTAGCGGACTCACAGATACGCAGTATTTT,CASSQERASGLTDTQYF,TRBV4-2,TRBD2,TRBJ2-3,.
TGCGCCAGCAGCCAAGTAGGCTCTTGGGAGACCCAGTACTTC,CASSQVGSWETQYF,TRBV4-1,.,TRBJ2-5,.
TGCGCCAGCAGCCAAGTTGCCATATCCTACGAGCAGTACTTC,CASSQVAISYEQYF,TRBV4-1,.,TRBJ2-7,.
TGTGCCAGCAGTTCGTACACCTCCGGGACAGGGTATGAAAAACTGTTTTTT,CASSSYTSGTGYEKLFF,TRBV28,TRBD1,TRBJ1-4,.
TGTGCCAGCAGTGAAGCTCCGTGGGACATATCGAACACCGGGGAGCTGTTTTTT,CASSEAPWDISNTGELFF,TRBV2,.,TRBJ2-2,.
TGCGGGGGACTAGCGGGTGTAAATGAGCAGTTCTTC,CGGLAGVNEQFF,TRBV29-1,TRBD2,TRBJ2-1,.
TGTGCCAGCAGCCAAGATCTCGCGGCGTCGGCCTCCTACGAGCAGTACTTC,CASSQDLAASASYEQYF,TRBV4-2,.,TRBJ2-7,.
TGTGCCAGCAGTTTTGGACAGCAAGAGACCCAGTACTTC,CASSFGQQETQYF,TRBV27,.,TRBJ2-5,.
TGTGCCAGCAGCCCCCGGGACAGTTACCCCTCCTACGAGCAGTACTTC,CASSPRDSYPSYEQYF,TRBV7-9,TRBD1,TRBJ2-7,.
TGTGCCAGCAATGCGATAGCCGGTCGCCAGGGGGACACTGAAGCTTTCTTT,CASNAIAGRQGDTEAFF,TRBV27,TRBD1,TRBJ1-1,.
TGTGCCAGCAGCATCGGGACTAGCGGGAGGGCCAATGAGCAGTTCTTC,CASSIGTSGRANEQFF,TRBV11-2,TRBD2,TRBJ2-1,.
TGTGCCAGTAGTATAGACCGGGGAGAGCCCTACAATGAGCAGTTCTTC,CASSIDRGEPYNEQFF,TRBV19,.,TRBJ2-1,.
TGTGCCAGCAGACCCCGGGACAGGGTCTACGAGCAGTACTTC,CASRPRDRVYEQYF,TRBV6-1,TRBD1,TRBJ2-7,.
TGCGCCAGCAGCTTGAATCAGGGAGGGACCTACGAGCAGTACTTC,CASSLNQGGTYEQYF,TRBV5-1,TRBD2,TRBJ2-7,.
TGTGCCACCGTAGCCCCCGGGACAGACCCCTCAAAGCAGTACTTC,CATVAPGTDPSKQYF,TRBV27,TRBD1,TRBJ2-7,once
TGTGCCAGCAGCTTAGTTGGGAGTAGGGAGACCCAGTACTTC,CASSLVGSRETQYF,TRBV7-2,.,TRBJ2-5,.
TGTGCCAGCTACAGGTACACTGAAGCTTTCTTT,CASYRYTEAFF,TRBV19,.,TRBJ1-1,many
TGTGCTAGGGCTAGCGGGGCCATAGGGGAGCAGTTCTTC,CARASGAIGEQFF,TRBV12-5,TRBD2,TRBJ2-1,.
TGTGCCAGCAGCTGGGGCCAGGTTACCGTTGGCTACACCTTC,CASSWGQVTVGYTF,TRBV13,.,TRBJ1-2,.
TGTGCCAGCAGTCCATCCGGGACAGGGAACACCGGGGAGCTGTTTTTT,CASSPSGTGNTGELFF,TRBV28,TRBD1,TRBJ2-2,.
TGTGCCAGCAGTTTATCTCTGGCTAGCGGAACGCCCGAGCAGTTCTTC,CASSLSLASGTPEQFF,TRBV27,TRBD2,TRBJ2-1,.
TGTGCCAGCAGCTTTCGGCAGGGGGAGACCCAGTACTTC,CASSFRQGETQYF,TRBV7-9,.,TRBJ2-5,.
TGTGCCAGCAGCTTAGTCCGGGACAGGAGGAGAGACATTCAGTACTTC,CASSLVRDRRRDIQYF,TRBV7-9,TRBD1,TRBJ2-4,.
TGTGCCAGCTCACCATCCCCGTTACGGGGGGCCAAGCCCACAGATACGCAGTATTTT,CASSPSPLRGAKPTDTQYF,TRBV18,.,TRBJ2-3,.
TGTGCCAGCAGGGTCAGGGGGTCCTCCTACGAGCAGTACTTC,CASRVRGSSYEQYF,TRBV27,TRBD1,TRBJ2-7,.
TGTGCCAGCAGTTTATCGACGGCGGGTTCGGGGGAGCAGTACTTC,CASSLSTAGSGEQYF,TRBV27,.,TRBJ2-7,few
TGTGCCAGCAGGTTCGGGGGAAATGAGCAGTTCTTC,CASRFGGNEQFF,TRBV5-5,.,TRBJ2-1,.
TGTGCCAGCAGGCCAGACGGAAATCTTCACAATGAGCAGTTCTTC,CASRPDGNLHNEQFF,TRBV7-9,.,TRBJ2-1,.
TGCGCCAGCAGCTTAGGGACAGGGTTTGTCGAGCAGTACTTC,CASSLGTGFVEQYF,TRBV5-1,TRBD1,TRBJ2-7,.
TGTGCCAGTAGTCAAAACAGGGGAACCAATCAGCCCCAGCATTTT,CASSQNRGTNQPQHF,TRBV19,TRBD1,TRBJ1-5,.
TGTGCCAGTAGTAAACGACCCGGCTACGAGCAGTACTTC,CASSKRPGYEQYF,TRBV19,.,TRBJ2-7,.
TGTGCCATCAGTGACCGAAGGGACAGGAATGAAAAACTGTTTTTT,CAISDRRDRNEKLFF,TRBV10-3,TRBD1,TRBJ1-4,once
TGTGCTAGTGGTTCCGGGCCCAACACCGGGGAGCTGTTTTTT,CASGSGPNTGELFF,TRBV12-5,.,TRBJ2-2,.
TGTGCCAGCAGCGTGGAGGGCAACTCCTACAATGAGCAGTTCTTC,CASSVEGNSYNEQFF,TRBV9,.,TRBJ2-1,once
TGTGCCAGTAGTGACACCGGGACAACCGAAGCTTTCTTT,CASSDTGTTEAFF,TRBV19,.,TRBJ1-1,few
TGCGCCAGCAGCCAAGATAGAGAGGACAGTGAAGACGGGACCCAGTACTTC,CASSQDREDSEDGTQYF,TRBV4-1,.,TRBJ2-5,.
TGTGCCAGCAGCCTCTCGGCAGGGACCGCAGATACGCAGTATTTT,CASSLSAGTADTQYF,TRBV7-9,.,TRBJ2-3,.
TGTGCCAGCAGTTCCTACATGAACACTGAAGCTTTCTTT,CASSSYMNTEAFF,TRBV27,.,TRBJ1-1,.
TGTGCCAGCAGCAAAGGGGGAGGAGGGACTGAAGCTTTCTTT,CASSKGGGGTEAFF,TRBV13,.,TRBJ1-1,once
TGTGCCAGCAGCGTAGATGGGCTATCACACAATGAGCAGTTCTTC,CASSVDGLSHNEQFF,TRBV9,.,TRBJ2-1,.
TGTGCCACCAGCAGAGATCGTATAGGCAGCGAGAACTATGGCTACACCTTC,CATSRDRIGSENYGYTF,TRBV15,.,TRBJ1-2,.
TGCGCCAGCCAACTAGCGGGAGCTGAGGAGCAGTTCTTC,CASQLAGAEEQFF,TRBV10-1,TRBD2,TRBJ2-1,few
TGTGCCAGCAGCCGATTTTGGGGGGGAGATAATGACGGTGAGCAGTTCTTC,CASSRFWGGDNDGEQFF,TRBV5-4,TRBD2,TRBJ2-1,.
TGCGCCAGCAGCCAAGTCCGATCGGGCAATCAGCCCCAGCATTTT,CASSQVRSGNQPQHF,TRBV4-1,.,TRBJ1-5,.
TGCGCCAGCAGCTTAGCTAGCGGGAACTACGAGCAGTACTTC,CASSLASGNYEQYF,TRBV5-1,TRBD2,TRBJ2-7,.
TGTGCCATCAAGACTAGTACCGACGAGCAGTACTTC,CAIKTSTDEQYF,TRBV6-5,.,TRBJ2-7,once
TGTGCCAGCAGGGGGGCCAGCGGGGGTTACAATGAGCAGTTCTTC,CASRGASGGYNEQFF,TRBV28,TRBD2,TRBJ2-1,.
TGTGCCAGCAGCTTACTAGGCGGGAGCGGCAATGAGCAGTTCTTC,CASSLLGGSGNEQFF,TRBV7-9,TRBD2,TRBJ2-1,.
TGTGCCAGCAGCTTGGAATTTCAGGGCTCCCCTTACGAGCAGTACTTC,CASSLEFQGSPYEQYF,TRBV5-6,.,TRBJ2-7,.
TGTGCCAGCAGACCTGGACTAGCGGGAGGGGAGGGGGAGCTGTTTTTT,CASRPGLAGGEGELFF,TRBV7-9,TRBD2,TRBJ2-2,.
TGTGCCAGTAGTATAAGGGGCACGGCCTATGGCTACACCTTC,CASSIRGTAYGYTF,TRBV19,.,TRBJ1-2,.
TGCGCCAGCAGCCAAGATGGATTAGCGGGAGCCCGGAATGAGCAGTTCTTC,CASSQDGLAGARNEQFF,TRBV4-1,TRBD2,TRBJ2-1,.
TGTGCCAGTAGTATGGGACAGGGTACCGGGGAGCTGTTTTTT,CASSMGQGTGELFF,TRBV19,TRBD1,TRBJ2-2,.